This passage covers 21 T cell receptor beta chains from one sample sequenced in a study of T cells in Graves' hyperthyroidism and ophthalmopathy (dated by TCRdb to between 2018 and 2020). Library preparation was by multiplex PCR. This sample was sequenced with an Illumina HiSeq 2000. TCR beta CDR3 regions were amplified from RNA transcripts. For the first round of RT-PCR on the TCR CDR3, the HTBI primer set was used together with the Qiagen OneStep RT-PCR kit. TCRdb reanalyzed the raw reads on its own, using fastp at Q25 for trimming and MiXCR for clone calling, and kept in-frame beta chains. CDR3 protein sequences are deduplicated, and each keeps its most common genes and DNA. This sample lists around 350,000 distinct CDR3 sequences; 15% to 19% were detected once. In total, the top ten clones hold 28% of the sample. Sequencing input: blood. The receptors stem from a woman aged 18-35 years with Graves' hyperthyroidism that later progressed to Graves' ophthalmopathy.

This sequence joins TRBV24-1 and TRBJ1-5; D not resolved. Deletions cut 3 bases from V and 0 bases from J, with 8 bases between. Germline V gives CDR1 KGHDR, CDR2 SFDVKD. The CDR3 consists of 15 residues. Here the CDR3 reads CATSDKSFSNQPQHF. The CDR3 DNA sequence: TGTGCCACCAGTGATAAAAGTTTTAGCAATCAGCCCCAGCATTTT.

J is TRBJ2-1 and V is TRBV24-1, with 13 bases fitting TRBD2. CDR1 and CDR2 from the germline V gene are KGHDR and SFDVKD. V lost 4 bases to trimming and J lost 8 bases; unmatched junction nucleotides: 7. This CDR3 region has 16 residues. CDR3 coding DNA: TGTGCCACCAGTGAACTCGGGACTAGCGGGAACGATGAGCAGTTCTTC. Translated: CATSELGTSGNDEQFF.

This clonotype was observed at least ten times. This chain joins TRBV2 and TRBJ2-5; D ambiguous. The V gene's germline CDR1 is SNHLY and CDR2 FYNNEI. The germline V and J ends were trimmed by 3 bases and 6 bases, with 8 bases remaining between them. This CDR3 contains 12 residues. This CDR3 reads CASSEYGKTQYF. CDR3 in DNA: TGTGCCAGCAGTGAGTATGGAAAGACCCAGTACTTC.

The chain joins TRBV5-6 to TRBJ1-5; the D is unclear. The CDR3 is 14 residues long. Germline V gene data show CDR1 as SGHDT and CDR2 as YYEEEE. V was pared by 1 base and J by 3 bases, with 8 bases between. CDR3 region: CASSLSVNNQPQHF. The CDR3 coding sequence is TGTGCCAGCAGCTTGTCGGTAAACAATCAGCCCCAGCATTTT.

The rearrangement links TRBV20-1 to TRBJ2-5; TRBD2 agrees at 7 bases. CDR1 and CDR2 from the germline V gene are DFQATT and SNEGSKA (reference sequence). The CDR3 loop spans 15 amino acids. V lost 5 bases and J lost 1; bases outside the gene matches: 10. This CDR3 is CSASPTSRTQETQYF. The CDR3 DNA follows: TGCAGTGCTTCCCCGACTAGCAGGACCCAAGAGACCCAGTACTTC.

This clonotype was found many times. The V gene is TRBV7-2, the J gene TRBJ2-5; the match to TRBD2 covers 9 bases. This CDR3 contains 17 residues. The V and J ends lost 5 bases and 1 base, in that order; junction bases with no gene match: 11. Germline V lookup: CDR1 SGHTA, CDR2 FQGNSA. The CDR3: CASSPRLAARSQETQYF. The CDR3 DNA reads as TGTGCCAGCAGCCCCCGACTAGCGGCTCGTTCCCAAGAGACCCAGTACTTC.

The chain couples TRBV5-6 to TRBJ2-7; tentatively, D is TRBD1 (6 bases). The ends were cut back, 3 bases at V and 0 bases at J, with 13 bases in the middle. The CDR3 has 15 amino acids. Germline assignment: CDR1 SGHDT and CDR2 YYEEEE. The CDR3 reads CASSSQGRSSYEQYF. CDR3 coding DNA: TGTGCCAGCAGCTCACAGGGCCGAAGCTCCTACGAGCAGTACTTC.

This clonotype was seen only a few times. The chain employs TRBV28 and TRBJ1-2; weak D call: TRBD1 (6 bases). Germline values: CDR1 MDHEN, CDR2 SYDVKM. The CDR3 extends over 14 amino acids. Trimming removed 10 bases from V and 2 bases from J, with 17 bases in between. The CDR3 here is CATQGQGRNYGYTF. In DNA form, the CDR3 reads TGTGCCACCCAGGGGCAGGGGCGCAACTATGGCTACACCTTC.

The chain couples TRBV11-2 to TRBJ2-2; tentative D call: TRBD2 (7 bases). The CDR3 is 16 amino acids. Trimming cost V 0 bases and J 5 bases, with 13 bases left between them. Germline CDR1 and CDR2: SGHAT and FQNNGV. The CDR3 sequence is CASSLDRGARTGELFF. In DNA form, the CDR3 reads TGTGCCAGCAGCTTAGATCGGGGGGCAAGAACCGGGGAGCTGTTTTTT.

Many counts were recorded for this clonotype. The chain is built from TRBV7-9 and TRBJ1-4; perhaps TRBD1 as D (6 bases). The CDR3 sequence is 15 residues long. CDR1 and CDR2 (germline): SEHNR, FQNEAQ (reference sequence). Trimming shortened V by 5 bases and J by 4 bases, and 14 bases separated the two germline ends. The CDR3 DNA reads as TGTGCCAGCAGCACAAGCAGGGGTGGTAATGAAAAACTGTTTTTT. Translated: CASSTSRGGNEKLFF.

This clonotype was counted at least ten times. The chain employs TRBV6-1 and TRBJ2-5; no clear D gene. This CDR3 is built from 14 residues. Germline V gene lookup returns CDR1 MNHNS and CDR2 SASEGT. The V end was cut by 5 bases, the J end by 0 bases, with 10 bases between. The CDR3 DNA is TGTGCCAGCAGTCGTGACGAGTACCAAGAGACCCAGTACTTC. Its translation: CASSRDEYQETQYF.

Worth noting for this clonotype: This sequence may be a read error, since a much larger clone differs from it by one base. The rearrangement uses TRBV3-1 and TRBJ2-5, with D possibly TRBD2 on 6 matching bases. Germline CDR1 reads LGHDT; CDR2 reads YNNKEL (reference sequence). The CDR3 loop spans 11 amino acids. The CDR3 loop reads CASRGGETQCF. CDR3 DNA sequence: TGTGCCAGCAGGGGAGGCGAGACCCAGTGCTTC.

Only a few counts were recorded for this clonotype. CDR3 residues: CASSLTASEQFF. The CDR3 region has the DNA TGTGCCAGCAGTTTAACTGCAAGTGAGCAGTTCTTC. This chain connects TRBV27 to TRBJ2-1; D is ambiguous. The CDR3 is 12 amino acids. Trimming took off 2 bases at V and 9 bases at J, with 8 bases between the two ends. Germline CDR1 and CDR2: MNHEY and SMNVEV (reference sequence).

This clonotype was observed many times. In DNA form, the CDR3 reads TGCAGTGCTCTAAGAGGGGGTAGTTCGACTGAAGCTTTCTTT. Translated, it gives CSALRGGSSTEAFF. The J gene is TRBJ1-1, the V gene TRBV20-1, with D possibly matching TRBD1 (6 bases). Trimming shortened V by 5 bases and J by 5 bases, and 18 bases separated the two germline ends. Germline loops: CDR1 DFQATT, CDR2 SNEGSKA (reference sequence). CDR3 length: 14 amino acids.

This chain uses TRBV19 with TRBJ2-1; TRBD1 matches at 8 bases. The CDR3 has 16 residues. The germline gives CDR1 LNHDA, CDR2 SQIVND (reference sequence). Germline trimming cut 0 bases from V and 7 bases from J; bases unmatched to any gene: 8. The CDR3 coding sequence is TGTGCCAGTAGTATAGATTGGAACAGGGGGTGGAATGAGCAGTTCTTC. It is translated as CASSIDWNRGWNEQFF.

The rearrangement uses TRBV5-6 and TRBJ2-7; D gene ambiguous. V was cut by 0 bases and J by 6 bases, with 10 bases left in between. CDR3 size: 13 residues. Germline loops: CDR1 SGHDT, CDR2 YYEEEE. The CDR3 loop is CASSLGGSLEQYF. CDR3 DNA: TGTGCCAGCAGCTTGGGTGGCAGCCTCGAGCAGTACTTC.

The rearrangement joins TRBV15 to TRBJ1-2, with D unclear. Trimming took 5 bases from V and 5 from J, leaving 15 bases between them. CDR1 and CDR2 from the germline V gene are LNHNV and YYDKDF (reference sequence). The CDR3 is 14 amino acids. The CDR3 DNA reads TGTGCCACCAGCGTGGCAGGTGGGGAGTATGGCTACACCTTC. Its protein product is CATSVAGGEYGYTF. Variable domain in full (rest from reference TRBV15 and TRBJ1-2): DAMVIQNPRYQVTQFGKPVTLSCSQTLNHNVMYWYQQKSSQAPKLLFHYYDKDFNNEADTPDNFQSRRPNTSFCFLDIRSPGLGDTAMYLCATSVAGGEYGYTFGSGTRLTVV.

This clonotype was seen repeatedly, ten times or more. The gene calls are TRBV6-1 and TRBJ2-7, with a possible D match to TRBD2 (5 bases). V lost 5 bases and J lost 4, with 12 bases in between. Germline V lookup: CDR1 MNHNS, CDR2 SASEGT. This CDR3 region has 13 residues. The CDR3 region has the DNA TGTGCCAGCAGTTCCGGGATCTCGTACGAGCAGTACTTC. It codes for CASSSGISYEQYF.

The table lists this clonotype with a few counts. The CDR3 is CASSQDRQGAGSPLHF. The CDR3 DNA is TGCGCCAGCAGCCAAGATCGACAGGGGGCCGGGTCACCCCTCCACTTT. The chain combines TRBV4-1 with TRBJ1-6, with 10 positions matching TRBD1. This CDR3 spans 16 amino acids. V lost 0 bases to trimming and J lost 10 bases; unmatched junction nucleotides: 6. Germline assignment: CDR1 MGHRA and CDR2 YSYEKL.

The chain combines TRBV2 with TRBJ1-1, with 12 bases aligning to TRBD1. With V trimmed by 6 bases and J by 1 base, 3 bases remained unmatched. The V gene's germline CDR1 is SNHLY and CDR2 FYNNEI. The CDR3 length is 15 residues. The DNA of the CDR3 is TGTGCCAGCAGGGGACAGGGGGCTTGGAACACTGAAGCTTTCTTT. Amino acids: CASRGQGAWNTEAFF.

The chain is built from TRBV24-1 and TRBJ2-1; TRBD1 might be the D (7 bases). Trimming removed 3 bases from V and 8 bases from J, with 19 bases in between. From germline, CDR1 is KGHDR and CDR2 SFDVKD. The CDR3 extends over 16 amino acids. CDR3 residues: CATSDRQGTSIDEQFF. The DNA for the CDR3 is TGTGCCACCAGTGATCGACAGGGTACTAGCATCGATGAGCAGTTCTTC.